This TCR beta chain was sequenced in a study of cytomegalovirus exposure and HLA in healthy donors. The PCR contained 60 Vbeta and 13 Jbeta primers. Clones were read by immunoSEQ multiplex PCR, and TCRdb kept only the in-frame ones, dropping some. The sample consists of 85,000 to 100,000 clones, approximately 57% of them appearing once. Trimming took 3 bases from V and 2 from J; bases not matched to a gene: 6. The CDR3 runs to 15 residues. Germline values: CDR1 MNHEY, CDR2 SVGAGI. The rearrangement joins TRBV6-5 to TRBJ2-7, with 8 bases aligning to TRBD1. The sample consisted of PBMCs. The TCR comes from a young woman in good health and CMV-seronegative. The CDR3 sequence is CASSYRDRPTYEQYF. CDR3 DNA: TGTGCCAGCAGTTATAGGGACAGGCCCACCTACGAGCAGTACTTC.